This paragraph covers one T cell receptor (beta chain) sequence. This clone was detected a few times. No cognate antigen has been identified for it. Base quality data are lacking; no much larger clone is found one base away. The data stem from a study of blood T cell repertoires in COVID-19 (dated by TCRdb to 2020 to 2021). A note on the overall study: Samples covering the acute and convalescent phases of COVID-19 were provided by collaborators in the United States, Italy and Spain. The material from the prospective study consisted of cDNA or gDNA derived from T cells, B-cell-depleted T cells, or PBMCs. Subjects who had been exposed to COVID-19, were actively infected with it, or had recovered from it provided the deeply sampled blood TCRbeta repertoires that made up the dataset. The repertoires were made available in a free public database intended to serve as a resource for research on the immune response to SARS-CoV-2. Samples came from the ongoing ImmuneRACE study (first 160 participants) plus 1,254 subjects from 6 global collaborators. Sample metadata almost always included a de-identified subject ID, COVID-19 status, age in years and sex. Where available, HLA class I and class II types were taken from metadata supplied by the sample provider and were not determined by assay-based typing.

What the authors observed across the whole study: The quantity of clinical and demographic metadata differed by source and by participant and was supplied without curation.

Collaborating institutions collected whole blood in K2EDTA tubes following their own protocols. Collaborator samples were shipped for TCRbeta analysis as frozen whole blood, isolated PBMCs, or DNA extracted from either sample type. TCRbeta CDR3 regions were amplified from genomic DNA by means of the immunoSEQ Assay, a bias-controlled multiplex PCR. The original methods were these. Nucleated cell counts per sample were estimated from amplification of reference gene primers within the assay. To quantify the absolute abundance of each unique TCRbeta CDR3 rearrangement, sequence reads were collapsed and filtered. For each sample, productive Simpson clonality was calculated as the square root of Simpson's diversity index over productive rearrangements. TCRdb took this table from immuneACCESS and kept in-frame rearrangements with V and J called. Such tables lack part of the clones; where checked against another copy, unresolved V genes explain under half of the gap, and the rest is unexplained. The DNA was the basis for D and trimming; V, J and clone size are from that table. This sample comprises about 310,000 clones, around 90% of them detected only once. The ten biggest clones cover roughly 1.3% of the sample.

CDR1 is given as MNHEY and CDR2 as SVGAGI, both from the germline V gene. Taken from cysteine to phenylalanine, the CDR3 has 13 residues. The CDR3 DNA has 39 bases and is translated from base 1. Trimming takes 6 bases from V and 3 bases from J, and the germline ends sit 12 bases apart. The TCR sequence derives from a man between 65 and 80 years old with acute or convalescent COVID-19. The rearrangement joined TRBV6-5 to TRBJ2-7; the D gene assignment is ambiguous. Source material: peripheral blood. The nucleotide sequence reads as follows: TGTGCCAGCAGAACTAACCGAGTCTACGAGCAGTACTTC. This encodes CASRTNRVYEQYF.